This TCR beta chain was documented in a study of vaccination effects on CD4 cells after COVID-19. Repertoires were generated with immunoSEQ multiplex PCR, while TCRdb's copy carries only in-frame clones and drops some. This sample has about 20,000 clones, with around three quarters found just once. Viral peptide pools were used in the ViraFEST assay to expand antigen-specific CD4+ T cells, and sequencing came afterward. Investigators separated out CD4+ T cells once 9 to 11 days of culture had passed. No vaccinee had earlier SARS-CoV-2 infection, and nucleocapsid antibodies were negative. Peptides at roughly 9.2 ug/ml and IL-2 at about 9.2 IU/ml were added to some 1.9 million PBMC per well. At days 3 and 7, half of the medium was exchanged for IL-2 medium. This clone was picked up a small number of times. Antigen specificity is unknown. Looked up from germline, CDR1 is MNHEY and CDR2 is SMNVEV (reference sequence). The CDR3 spans 15 residues. The ends were cut back, 5 bases at V and 4 bases at J, with 12 bases in the middle.

The source of this sequence is a human donor who received a COVID-19 vaccine. The V call is TRBV27, the J call TRBJ2-6; unclear D gene. Sequenced here: CD4+ T cells from PBMCs cultured with HCoV-229E spike peptides, sampled before COVID-19 vaccination. The CDR3: CASSPDGTGANVLTF. The CDR3 coding sequence is TGTGCCAGCAGTCCCGACGGTACGGGGGCCAACGTCCTGACTTTC.